The 28 T cell receptor beta chains listed next were all sequenced from one sample in a study of blood T cell repertoires in COVID-19. Repertoires were generated with immunoSEQ multiplex PCR, while TCRdb's copy carries only in-frame clones and drops some. The sample contains fewer than 350,000 clones, around 93% of which appear only once. The sample was PBMCs or T cells enriched from blood (not recorded which). These receptors were obtained from a man aged 35 to 55 who had been exposed to COVID-19.

V usage is TRBV29-1 and J usage is TRBJ2-3; 13 bases are a match to TRBD2. Germline CDR1 SQVTM, CDR2 ANQGSEA. CDR3 length equals 17 residues. The V gene end was trimmed by 2 bases and the J gene end by 1 base; junction bases not matched to a gene: 6. The CDR3: CSVERGLAGEGTDTQYF. The CDR3 DNA reads TGCAGCGTTGAACGTGGACTAGCGGGAGAAGGCACAGATACGCAGTATTTT.

V usage is TRBV27 and J usage is TRBJ2-1; 7 bases align to TRBD1. The CDR3 runs to 19 residues. V dropped 6 bases and J dropped 4; count of bases not matched to a gene: 21. CDR1 is MNHEY and CDR2 is SMNVEV in the germline V gene (reference sequence). DNA for the CDR3: TGTGCCAGCAGCGGGACCGGACAGGCCTACGACTCTAATTACAATGAGCAGTTCTTC. Its translation is CASSGTGQAYDSNYNEQFF.

This chain joins TRBV30 and TRBJ1-5; no firm D call. The CDR3 has 13 residues. Between the trimmed V and J ends, which lost 0 bases and 3 bases, there was a span of 6 bases. CDR1 and CDR2 (germline): GTSNPN, SVGIG (reference sequence). CDR3 region: CAWSVFVNQPQHF. The CDR3 DNA sequence: TGTGCCTGGAGTGTATTCGTCAATCAGCCCCAGCATTTT.

This chain links TRBV9 with TRBJ1-2; D not resolved. V lost 4 bases and J lost 3, with 16 bases in between. Germline CDR1 and CDR2: SGDLS and YYNGEE. The CDR3 runs to 15 residues. The CDR3 DNA is TGTGCCAGCAGCCCAGAGGTGGTCTCCGACTATGGCTACACCTTC. Protein product: CASSPEVVSDYGYTF.

The chain couples TRBV27 to TRBJ1-1; possible D gene TRBD1, 6 bases. V was clipped by 5 bases and J by 1 base, with 14 bases between them. Germline CDR1 MNHEY, CDR2 SMNVEV (reference sequence). This CDR3 comprises 15 residues. The CDR3 bases are TGTGCCAGCAGTCCAACCCAGACAGGGAACACTGAAGCTTTCTTT. It yields the protein CASSPTQTGNTEAFF.

The rearrangement uses TRBV7-2 and TRBJ2-2, with 10 bases fitting TRBD2. Trimming cost V 3 bases and J 4 bases; bases outside gene matches: 2. Germline CDR1 SGHTA, CDR2 FQGNSA. The CDR3 contains 15 residues. CDR3 bases: TGTGCCAGCAGCTTCGCTAGCGGGAGCACCGGGGAGCTGTTTTTT. Its protein is CASSFASGSTGELFF.

J is TRBJ2-1 and V is TRBV15, with 9 bases identical to TRBD1. Per the germline V gene, CDR1 is LNHNV and CDR2 is YYDKDF (reference sequence). V shed 3 bases and J 3 bases; nucleotides not matched to a gene: 3. This CDR3 is 15 amino acids long. The CDR3 here is CATSSRDRVYNEQFF. The CDR3 DNA is TGTGCCACCAGCAGCCGGGACAGGGTCTACAATGAGCAGTTCTTC.

The chain is built from TRBV28 and TRBJ2-2; 8 bases are shared with TRBD1. J was trimmed by 7 bases and V by 5 bases; bases with no gene match: 9. In germline, CDR1 is MDHEN, CDR2 SYDVKM. The length of the CDR3 is 15 residues. The CDR3 region is CASSPGGERGGELFF. The CDR3 nucleotides read TGTGCCAGCAGTCCAGGGGGCGAGAGGGGCGGGGAGCTGTTTTTT.

The chain combines TRBV11-3 with TRBJ2-2; 7 bases fit TRBD1. Germline values: CDR1 SGHNT, CDR2 YENEEA. This CDR3 region has 14 residues. V was clipped by 3 bases and J by 5 bases; unmatched bases: 3. CDR3 region: CASSFPGGTGELFF. The CDR3 region has the DNA TGTGCCAGCAGCTTTCCAGGGGGTACCGGGGAGCTGTTTTTT. The full variable domain, in which reference TRBV11-3 and TRBJ2-2 provide the parts outside the CDR3, is EAGVVQSPRYKIIEKKQPVAFWCNPISGHNTLYWYLQNLGQGPELLIRYENEEAVDDSQLPKDRFSAERLKGVDSTLKIQPAELGDSAVYLCASSFPGGTGELFFGEGSRLTVL.

This CDR3 reads CASSVGTQNEQFF. CDR3 coding DNA: TGTGCCAGCAGCGTAGGGACACAGAATGAGCAGTTCTTC. This chain connects TRBV9 to TRBJ2-1; possibly TRBD1 for D (5 bases). Trimming removed 0 bases from V and 7 bases from J, with 8 bases in between. The CDR3 length is 13 residues. CDR1 and CDR2 (germline): SGDLS, YYNGEE. Full variable domain (remainder filled in from reference TRBV9 and TRBJ2-1): DSGVTQTPKHLITATGQRVTLRCSPRSGDLSVYWYQQSLDQGLQFLIQYYNGEERAKGNILERFSAQQFPDLHSELNLSSLELGDSALYFCASSVGTQNEQFFGPGTRLTVL.

CDR3 residues: CASGHNEAFF. The CDR3 DNA sequence: TGTGCTAGTGGTCACAATGAAGCTTTCTTT. V is TRBV12-5 and J is TRBJ1-1; no reliable D call. Germline V gives CDR1 LGHNT, CDR2 FRNRAP. This CDR3 has 10 amino acids. V shed 5 bases and J shed 7 bases, with 5 bases lying between them.

The CDR3 protein is CASEGEAYEQYF. DNA of the CDR3: TGTGCCAGCGAGGGAGAAGCCTACGAGCAGTACTTC. The chain employs TRBV11-1 and TRBJ2-7; perhaps TRBD2 as D (5 bases). Germline CDR1 is SGHAT and CDR2 is FQDESV (reference sequence). The ends were cut back, 8 bases at V and 2 bases at J, with 10 bases in the middle. The CDR3 covers 12 residues. Using reference TRBV11-1 and TRBJ2-7 for the parts outside the CDR3, the full variable domain is EAEVAQSPRYKITEKSQAVAFWCDPISGHATLYWYRQILGQGPELLVQFQDESVVDDSQLPKDRFSAERLKGVDSTLKIQPAELGDSAMYLCASEGEAYEQYFGPGTRLTVT.

The V gene is TRBV18, the J gene TRBJ2-7; D might be TRBD2 (5 bases). The CDR3 is 12 amino acids. V lost 5 bases and J lost 11, with 16 bases in between. The germline V gene encodes CDR1 KGHSH and CDR2 LQKENI. The chain's CDR3 is CASSADFPRKYF. CDR3 nucleotide sequence: TGTGCCAGCTCAGCGGACTTCCCGCGCAAGTACTTC.

The V gene is TRBV18, the J gene TRBJ1-1; D remains unclear. CDR1 KGHSH and CDR2 LQKENI come from the germline V gene. This CDR3 contains 14 residues. V dropped 3 bases and J dropped 0 bases, with 8 bases sitting between them. As DNA, the CDR3 is TGTGCCAGCTCACCGGGCAGGCTGAACACTGAAGCTTTCTTT. As protein: CASSPGRLNTEAFF.

The chain carries TRBV19 and TRBJ1-5; D might be TRBD1 (5 bases). The V and J ends lost 6 bases and 3 bases respectively, with 15 bases between them. CDR1 LNHDA and CDR2 SQIVND come from the germline V gene (reference sequence). This CDR3 region has 15 residues. CDR3 sequence: CASSGTPWDNQPQHF. CDR3 DNA: TGTGCCAGTAGCGGGACTCCCTGGGACAATCAGCCCCAGCATTTT.

The chain uses TRBV27 and TRBJ1-5, with D unresolved. The CDR3 is 14 amino acids. CDR1 MNHEY and CDR2 SMNVEV come from the germline V gene (reference sequence). Trimming took off 2 bases at V and 6 bases at J, with 11 bases between the two ends. The CDR3 is CASSLGGYGQPQHF. Here the CDR3 DNA reads TGTGCCAGCAGTTTAGGCGGGTATGGTCAGCCCCAGCATTTT.

V is TRBV5-5 and J is TRBJ1-1; D ambiguous. Germline assignment: CDR1 SGHKS and CDR2 YYEKEE (reference sequence). This CDR3 region has 15 residues. The ends were cut back, 1 base at V and 1 base at J, with 11 bases in the middle. Written as DNA, the CDR3 is TGTGCCAGCAGCTTGCCGACTACTGGGAACACTGAAGCTTTCTTT. Its translation: CASSLPTTGNTEAFF.

The gene calls are TRBV6-1 and TRBJ1-2; D possibly corresponds to TRBD1 (6 bases). The germline gives CDR1 MNHNS, CDR2 SASEGT. The CDR3 is 15 amino acids. V lost 3 bases to trimming and J lost 2 bases, with 13 bases between them. The DNA for the CDR3 is TGTGCCAGCAGTGATCGTGGGGGCCCGAACTATGGCTACACCTTC. Its protein is CASSDRGGPNYGYTF.

The V and J genes are TRBV19 and TRBJ1-1; 10 bases agree with TRBD1. V shed 6 bases and J 5 bases; nucleotides not matched to a gene: 0. Germline assignment: CDR1 LNHDA and CDR2 SQIVND (reference sequence). The length of the CDR3 is 12 residues. Written as DNA, the CDR3 is TGTGCCAGTAGGGGACAGGGGACTGAAGCTTTCTTT. Protein sequence: CASRGQGTEAFF.

This chain joins TRBV5-4 and TRBJ2-5, with 12 bases identical to TRBD2. The CDR3 extends over 16 amino acids. CDR1 is SGHNT, CDR2 YYREEE, per germline (reference sequence). V gave up 4 bases and J gave up 4 bases; unmatched junction bases: 8. The CDR3 coding sequence is TGTGCCAGCAGCCCTATGACTAGCGGGAGAAGAGAGACCCAGTACTTC. Translating it yields CASSPMTSGRRETQYF.

This chain uses TRBV10-3 with TRBJ1-2, with a weak D call TRBD1 (5 bases). With 3 bases removed from V and 1 base from J, the gap between germline ends came to 9 bases. The CDR3 has 14 residues. Per germline, CDR1 ENHRY and CDR2 SYGVKD. The CDR3 region is CAISDRAINYGYTF. DNA for the CDR3: TGTGCCATCAGTGACAGGGCGATTAACTATGGCTACACCTTC.

The V gene is TRBV30, the J gene TRBJ1-4; D perhaps matches TRBD1 (6 bases). This CDR3 comprises 18 residues. Per the germline V gene, CDR1 is GTSNPN and CDR2 is SVGIG (reference sequence). The V gene lost 3 bases and the J gene lost 0 bases, with 20 bases spanning the gap. DNA of the CDR3: TGTGCCTGGAGAGAGGCAACAGGGATCTACGCAACTAATGAAAAACTGTTTTTT. It specifies CAWREATGIYATNEKLFF.

This chain links TRBV7-9 with TRBJ2-2; D perhaps matches TRBD2 (5 bases). The germline gives CDR1 SEHNR, CDR2 FQNEAQ (reference sequence). The CDR3 length is 13 residues. Deletions cut 5 bases from V and 6 bases from J, with 10 bases between. CDR3 in DNA: TGTGCCAGCAGCGTCCCCGGGGCCGGGGAGCTGTTTTTT. This gives the protein CASSVPGAGELFF.

Only a few counts were recorded for this clone. The V and J genes are TRBV4-1 and TRBJ2-7; possible D gene TRBD2, 6 bases. CDR1 is MGHRA and CDR2 is YSYEKL in the germline V gene. The CDR3 is made up of 14 amino acids. V was clipped by 5 bases and J by 2 bases, with 13 bases between them. CDR3 region: CASSDPGLTYEQYF. The CDR3, as DNA: TGCGCCAGCAGCGACCCGGGACTTACCTACGAGCAGTACTTC.

V is TRBV9 and J is TRBJ1-5; 7 nucleotides match TRBD1. Germline V gives CDR1 SGDLS, CDR2 YYNGEE. There are 15 residues in the CDR3. V lost 0 bases and J lost 3; bases outside the gene matches: 3. CDR3 nucleotide sequence: TGTGCCAGCAGCGTAGGAGGGGGCGACAATCAGCCCCAGCATTTT. Translation gives CASSVGGGDNQPQHF.

This rearrangement joins TRBV19 to TRBJ1-1; TRBD1 matches 11 bases. The germline gives CDR1 LNHDA, CDR2 SQIVND (reference sequence). V shed 7 bases and J 4 bases; nucleotides not matched to a gene: 2. This CDR3 has 13 residues. Here the CDR3 reads CASMDRGRTEAFF. The CDR3 bases are TGTGCCAGTATGGACAGGGGGCGCACTGAAGCTTTCTTT. Based on the CDR3 plus reference TRBV19 and TRBJ1-1, the full variable domain is DGGITQSPKYLFRKEGQNVTLSCEQNLNHDAMYWYRQDPGQGLRLIYYSQIVNDFQKGDIAEGYSVSREKKESFPLTVTSAQKNPTAFYLCASMDRGRTEAFFGQGTRLTVV.

The V and J genes are TRBV5-5 and TRBJ2-7, with D perhaps matching TRBD2 (5 bases). Trimming took off 2 bases at V and 4 bases at J, with 19 bases between the two ends. Germline V gene sequence: CDR1 SGHKS, CDR2 YYEKEE (reference sequence). The CDR3 extends over 16 amino acids. The CDR3 DNA is TGTGCCAGCAGCTTACATCCAGCGGAGTATAGATACGAGCAGTACTTC. It encodes CASSLHPAEYRYEQYF.

On this clone itself: The junction shows a germline mismatch at one end, possibly a read error. This sequence joins TRBV28 and TRBJ2-4; 7 bases align to TRBD1. Germline CDR1 is MDHEN and CDR2 is SYDVKM. CDR3 length: 12 residues. The CDR3 loop is CASSSGQRSIHF. CDR3 coding DNA: TGTGCCAGCAGTTCGGGACAGAGGAGTATCCACTTC.